One sample yielded the 8 T cell receptor beta chains listed below, sequenced in a study of molecular identifiers for immune sequencing clone quantification. TCRdb re-analysed the PCR reads in MiXCR, keeping a single row per CDR3 protein. Of around 460,000 distinct CDR3 sequences in the sample, roughly 26% were seen once. The sample was naive CD8+ T cells from blood, with Jurkat cell RNA spiked in. Regarding subset: FACS-sorted CD8+CD4-CCR7+CD45RA+ naive T cells. These receptors originate from a human donor in good health. Some libraries in this study had Jurkat cell RNA spiked in.

Ten or more counts support this clonotype. This chain connects TRBV6-5 to TRBJ1-5; perhaps TRBD1 as D (5 bases). Trimming removed 6 bases at V and 2 bases at J, with 11 bases between. The CDR3 totals 14 residues. Germline V lookup: CDR1 MNHEY, CDR2 SVGAGI. For the CDR3, the DNA is TGTGCCAGCAGCCCAGGGTTGGGCAATCAGCCCCAGCATTTT. As protein: CASSPGLGNQPQHF.

This clonotype appeared many times. The chain couples TRBV7-2 to TRBJ2-1; no clear D gene. The CDR3 loop spans 16 amino acids. Trimming took 5 bases from V and 0 from J, leaving 14 bases between them. Germline-derived CDR1 and CDR2 are SGHTA and FQGNSA. CDR3 sequence: CASSPFGGSSYNEQFF. CDR3 DNA: TGTGCCAGCAGCCCTTTTGGCGGTAGCTCCTACAATGAGCAGTTCTTC.

V is TRBV7-9 and J is TRBJ2-7; TRBD2 might be the D (5 bases). V was trimmed by 6 bases and J by 6 bases, leaving 15 bases between them. CDR3 length equals 13 residues. Germline CDR1 reads SEHNR; CDR2 reads FQNEAQ (reference sequence). The CDR3 nucleotides are TGTGCCAGCAGGGGCGGGCCTCAAAGCGAGCAGTACTTC. Translation: CASRGGPQSEQYF.

This clonotype was observed at least ten times. The junction does not match germline at one end; this may be a read error. The chain has TRBV5-1 and TRBJ2-7, with 8 positions matching TRBD1. Germline-derived CDR1 and CDR2 are SGHRS and YFSETQ. The CDR3 runs 15 residues. CDR3 sequence reads: CASSLAPDRAYEQYF. CDR3 bases: TGTGCCAGCAGCTTAGCGCCGGACAGGGCCTACGAGCAGTACTTC.

This clonotype was picked up a small number of times. J is TRBJ2-3 and V is TRBV7-9; 11 positions agree with TRBD2. Germline CDR1 and CDR2: SEHNR and FQNEAQ (reference sequence). This CDR3 spans 19 amino acids. Trimming at V came to 1 base and at J to 1 base, leaving 10 bases not matched to a gene. CDR3 amino acids: CASSLVGLAGGPGTDTQYF. Written as DNA, the CDR3 is TGTGCCAGCAGCTTAGTCGGGTTAGCGGGAGGGCCTGGCACAGATACGCAGTATTTT.

The chain combines TRBV4-2 with TRBJ2-5; possibly TRBD1 or TRBD2 for D (5 bases each). The CDR3 sequence is 18 residues long. Germline V gene data show CDR1 as LGHNA and CDR2 as YNFKEQ. The germline V and J ends were trimmed by 3 bases and 0 bases, with 20 bases remaining between them. CDR3 protein: CASSHAAGAGRHQETQYF. In nucleotides, the CDR3 is TGTGCCAGCAGCCACGCAGCCGGGGCCGGAAGACACCAAGAGACCCAGTACTTC.

This clonotype turned up a few times. This rearrangement joins TRBV28 to TRBJ1-2; D is uncertain. The CDR3 is 17 amino acids. The germline gives CDR1 MDHEN, CDR2 SYDVKM. Deletions cut 2 bases from V and 0 bases from J, with 16 bases between. The CDR3 here is CASSLDRGTRSNYGYTF. The CDR3 DNA is TGTGCCAGCAGTTTAGACCGGGGAACTCGTTCTAACTATGGCTACACCTTC.

The rearrangement links TRBV11-2 to TRBJ2-1, with a possible D match to TRBD2 (6 bases). V lost 4 bases to trimming and J lost 6 bases, with 22 bases between them. This CDR3 spans 17 amino acids. Germline loops: CDR1 SGHAT, CDR2 FQNNGV. The CDR3 is CASSSIWRRVPGNEQFF. CDR3 sequence (DNA): TGTGCCAGCAGCTCTATTTGGCGGAGGGTCCCGGGCAATGAGCAGTTCTTC.